Shown below are 20 T cell receptor beta chains from a single sample sequenced in a study of cytomegalovirus exposure and HLA in healthy donors. The PCR was carried out with 60 Vbeta primers and 13 Jbeta primers. Profiling relied on immunoSEQ multiplex PCR, and the TCRdb table lists in-frame clones only, not all of them. The sample has about 120,000 clones; about 8.6% are singletons. The sample taken for sequencing was PBMCs. The receptors were sampled from a woman aged 40 to 49 in good health and CMV-seropositive.

The chain is built from TRBV19 and TRBJ1-3; D is undetermined. The CDR3 totals 13 residues. Germline lookup yields CDR1 LNHDA and CDR2 SQIVND (reference sequence). Trimming shortened V by 4 bases and J by 4 bases, and 8 bases separated the two germline ends. CDR3 in amino acids: CASSTPGGNTIYF. DNA for the CDR3: TGTGCCAGTAGTACCCCCGGGGGAAACACCATATATTTT.

The chain joins TRBV5-4 to TRBJ1-4; D not certain. Germline V CDR1 and CDR2: SGHNT, YYREEE (reference sequence). Trimming took off 4 bases at V and 7 bases at J, with 20 bases between the two ends. This CDR3 region has 16 residues. The CDR3, as DNA: TGTGCCAGCAGCCATGGTGGGATCACGGGGAGTGAAAAACTGTTTTTT. It codes for CASSHGGITGSEKLFF. Variable domain in full (rest from reference TRBV5-4 and TRBJ1-4): ETGVTQSPTHLIKTRGQQVTLRCSSQSGHNTVSWYQQALGQGPQFIFQYYREEENGRGNFPPRFSGLQFPNYSSELNVNALELDDSALYLCASSHGGITGSEKLFFGSGTQLSVL.

V and J are TRBV11-2 and TRBJ2-7; D is perhaps TRBD1 (7 bases). The CDR3 totals 17 residues. Trimming took 3 bases from V and 1 from J, leaving 19 bases between them. The germline V gene encodes CDR1 SGHAT and CDR2 FQNNGV. The CDR3 reads CASSFRRGTGASYEQYF. In DNA form, the CDR3 reads TGTGCCAGCAGCTTCCGGCGGGGTACAGGGGCATCCTACGAGCAGTACTTC. The full variable domain, its missing parts supplied by reference TRBV11-2 and TRBJ2-7, is EAGVAQSPRYKIIEKRQSVAFWCNPISGHATLYWYQQILGQGPKLLIQFQNNGVVDDSQLPKDRFSAERLKGVDSTLKIQPAKLEDSAVYLCASSFRRGTGASYEQYFGPGTRLTVT.

The V call is TRBV7-6, the J call TRBJ2-7; TRBD1 agrees at 10 bases. The length of the CDR3 is 15 residues. V lost 5 bases to trimming and J lost 5 bases; unmatched junction nucleotides: 9. Germline CDR1 reads SGHVS; CDR2 reads FNYEAQ. The CDR3 loop is CASSLDRGLLDEQYF. The DNA for the CDR3 is TGTGCCAGCAGCCTAGACAGGGGGCTTTTAGACGAGCAGTACTTC.

CDR3: CASSLARDRGTDTQYF. CDR3 DNA sequence: TGTGCCAGCAGCTTGGCCCGGGACAGGGGAACAGATACGCAGTATTTT. The chain joins TRBV5-4 to TRBJ2-3; 10 bases are a match to TRBD1. The CDR3 covers 16 residues. The germline CDR1 and CDR2 sequences are SGHNT and YYREEE (reference sequence). V lost 0 bases, J lost 3 bases, and 4 bases stayed unmatched.

This sequence joins TRBV28 and TRBJ1-5; TRBD1 matches at 8 bases. V trimming: 6 bases; J trimming: 6 bases; junction bases outside the gene matches: 16. The CDR3 is made up of 17 amino acids. Germline loops: CDR1 MDHEN, CDR2 SYDVKM. The CDR3 loop is CASRTGVKQGGGQPQHF. The CDR3 DNA sequence: TGTGCCAGCAGGACAGGGGTAAAACAGGGGGGCGGTCAGCCCCAGCATTTT.

This clone showed up just a few times. V gene TRBV6-1 combines with J gene TRBJ1-1, with 8 bases identical to TRBD1. The CDR3 has 15 amino acids. Germline CDR1 reads MNHNS; CDR2 reads SASEGT. V was clipped by 4 bases and J by 1 base; unmatched bases: 5. CDR3 in amino acids: CASSAVRGPNTEAFF. DNA of the CDR3: TGTGCCAGCAGTGCAGTCAGGGGGCCGAACACTGAAGCTTTCTTT.

This chain connects TRBV14 to TRBJ2-2; a possible D gene is TRBD1 (6 bases). The CDR3 consists of 17 residues. Per the germline V gene, CDR1 is SGHDN and CDR2 is FVKESK. Trimming removed 2 bases at V and 6 bases at J, with 19 bases between. The CDR3 bases are TGTGCCAGCAGCCAAATTACATGGGGGCGCGGTTCCGGGGAGCTGTTTTTT. Translated, it gives CASSQITWGRGSGELFF.

The gene calls are TRBV4-1 and TRBJ2-2, with D possibly matching TRBD2 (7 bases). Germline loops: CDR1 MGHRA, CDR2 YSYEKL. The V end was cut by 0 bases, the J end by 7 bases, with 9 bases between. The CDR3 sequence is 14 residues long. CDR3 in DNA: TGCGCCAGCAGCCAAGACGGGGGGCACGGGGAGCTGTTTTTT. Translating gives CASSQDGGHGELFF.

V is TRBV30 and J is TRBJ2-2; 8 nucleotides match TRBD1. Trimming at V came to 2 bases and at J to 4 bases, leaving 6 bases not matched to a gene. The CDR3 contains 15 residues. The V gene's germline CDR1 is GTSNPN and CDR2 SVGIG (reference sequence). CDR3 region: CAWSPGQGSTGELFF. The CDR3 DNA sequence: TGTGCCTGGAGTCCTGGACAGGGTTCCACCGGGGAGCTGTTTTTT.

The chain couples TRBV19 to TRBJ2-7, with 9 bases lining up with TRBD1. V lost 7 bases and J lost 2; bases outside the gene matches: 6. Germline-derived CDR1 and CDR2 are LNHDA and SQIVND (reference sequence). The CDR3 covers 14 residues. In DNA, the CDR3 is TGTGCCAGTATGGGACAGGGAACCCCCTACGAGCAGTACTTC. Protein: CASMGQGTPYEQYF.

The chain combines TRBV14 with TRBJ1-3; D remains ambiguous. This CDR3 comprises 12 residues. CDR1 is SGHDN, CDR2 FVKESK, per germline. The V end was cut by 2 bases, the J end by 6 bases, with 5 bases between. The CDR3 nucleotides read TGTGCCAGCAGCCAAATCGTAAACACCATATATTTT. The encoded protein is CASSQIVNTIYF.

The chain links TRBV7-2 to TRBJ1-4; D not certain. Germline values: CDR1 SGHTA, CDR2 FQGNSA. The length of the CDR3 is 15 residues. V dropped 6 bases and J dropped 0 bases, with 11 bases sitting between them. The CDR3 loop reads CASRDQAATNEKLFF. The CDR3 DNA follows: TGTGCCAGCAGGGACCAAGCGGCAACTAATGAAAAACTGTTTTTT.

The J gene is TRBJ1-2, the V gene TRBV7-8, with 7 nucleotides matching TRBD1. This CDR3 is 14 amino acids long. Germline V lookup: CDR1 SGHVS, CDR2 FQNEAQ. J gave up 2 bases and V 4 bases, and 4 bases lay outside the gene matches. CDR3 in DNA: TGTGCCAGCAGCTCGAGGACAGGCAACTATGGCTACACCTTC. This codes for CASSSRTGNYGYTF.

The V and J genes are TRBV2 and TRBJ1-1; no clear D gene. The germline V gene has CDR1 SNHLY and CDR2 FYNNEI. Trimming shortened V by 3 bases and J by 0 bases, and 5 bases separated the two germline ends. The CDR3 is 13 amino acids. The CDR3: CASSEEVNTEAFF. The CDR3 bases are TGTGCCAGCAGTGAGGAGGTGAACACTGAAGCTTTCTTT.

This chain uses TRBV4-1 with TRBJ1-2; 7 positions match TRBD1. The CDR3 contains 14 residues. Germline values: CDR1 MGHRA, CDR2 YSYEKL. J lost 4 bases, V lost 4 bases, and 6 bases had no gene match. The DNA of the CDR3 is TGCGCCAGCAGCCCGCCGGGACAGACCTATGGCTACACCTTC. It yields the protein CASSPPGQTYGYTF.

The rearrangement links TRBV10-3 to TRBJ2-7; 7 positions agree with TRBD1. The CDR3 is 13 amino acids. Germline CDR1 is ENHRY and CDR2 is SYGVKD. V lost 7 bases to trimming and J lost 5 bases; unmatched junction nucleotides: 8. CDR3 amino acids: CAIKSTGVDEQYF. The CDR3 DNA reads as TGTGCCATCAAATCTACAGGGGTTGACGAGCAGTACTTC.

This sequence joins TRBV19 and TRBJ2-5, with D perhaps matching TRBD1 (6 bases). Germline CDR1 and CDR2: LNHDA and SQIVND (reference sequence). The CDR3 covers 18 residues. Trimming cost V 3 bases and J 0 bases, with 20 bases left between them. The CDR3 loop reads CASSIGDTLLLYQETQYF. CDR3 DNA sequence: TGTGCCAGTAGTATTGGGGACACCTTACTCTTGTACCAAGAGACCCAGTACTTC. The whole variable domain, filled in from reference TRBV19 and TRBJ2-5, reads DGGITQSPKYLFRKEGQNVTLSCEQNLNHDAMYWYRQDPGQGLRLIYYSQIVNDFQKGDIAEGYSVSREKKESFPLTVTSAQKNPTAFYLCASSIGDTLLLYQETQYFGPGTRLLVL.

This rearrangement joins TRBV4-1 to TRBJ2-5; TRBD2 aligns across 15 bases. The J call is uncertain, as TRBJ2-7 better fits the DNA end. This CDR3 contains 18 residues. The germline V gene encodes CDR1 MGHRA and CDR2 YSYEKL. CDR3 in amino acids: CASSQRGTSGGPPYEQYF. CDR3 nucleotide sequence: TGCGCCAGCAGCCAGAGGGGGACTAGCGGGGGGCCACCCTACGAGCAGTACTTC.

This clone has just a few counts. The chain carries TRBV2 and TRBJ1-2; 8 bases map to TRBD1. This CDR3 is built from 12 residues. With 9 bases clipped from V and 6 bases from J, the junction kept 6 bases outside the gene matches. The germline gives CDR1 SNHLY, CDR2 FYNNEI. The CDR3 spells CARRGTGDGYTF. CDR3 nucleotides: TGTGCCAGGAGAGGGACAGGCGATGGCTACACCTTC.